This T cell receptor (beta chain) came from a study of blood T cell repertoires in COVID-19 (dated by TCRdb to the early 2020s). Some background on the complete study: Samples from collaborators originated in the United States, Italy and Spain and spanned both the acute and convalescent phases of COVID-19. Nearly every sample came with metadata listing a de-identified subject ID, COVID-19 status, age in years and sex. Samples came from the ongoing ImmuneRACE study (first 160 participants) plus 1,254 subjects from 6 global collaborators. The prospective study material was composed of cDNA or gDNA derived from T cells, B-cell-depleted T cells, or PBMCs. Where HLA class I and class II types were available, the types were taken from metadata supplied by the sample provider, not from assay-based typing. The dataset comprised deeply sampled blood TCRbeta repertoires from subjects exposed to, actively infected with, or recovered from COVID-19. A freely available public database, intended as a resource for researchers studying the immune response to SARS-CoV-2, is where the repertoires were released. Overall study results and their limits: Clinical and demographic metadata were provided uncurated, with the amount varying by source and participant.

The CDR3, cysteine through phenylalanine, is 15 amino acids long. Only the CDR3 portion is preserved as DNA: 45 bases, with reading frame beginning at the first base. In the germline V gene (reference sequence), CDR1 corresponds to WNHNN and CDR2 to SYGVQD. Germline trimming amounts to 1 base on V and 10 bases on J, with 7 as the count of junction bases outside the gene matches. One collaborating source in Seattle enrolled patients during active infection and followed them longitudinally through the course of disease. Each collaborating institution followed its own protocols to collect whole blood in K2EDTA tubes. For TCRbeta analysis, collaborators shipped samples as frozen whole blood, isolated PBMCs, or DNA extracted from either of those sample types. The immunoSEQ Assay, a bias-controlled multiplex PCR, was used to amplify TCRbeta CDR3 regions from genomic DNA. The paper's data handling went like this. Nucleated cell counts per sample were estimated from amplification of reference gene primers within the assay. To quantify the absolute abundance of each unique TCRbeta CDR3 rearrangement, sequence reads were collapsed and filtered. For each sample, productive Simpson clonality was calculated as the square root of Simpson's diversity index across productive rearrangements. TCRdb re-hosts the immuneACCESS table, in-frame sequences only. Its copies lack some clones; in the studies checked, an unresolved V gene accounts for under half of them, and the cause for the rest is not known. V and J calls and clone size are given by that table; D and trimming were obtained from the DNA. This sample is represented by roughly 180,000 clones; about four fifths of them were singletons. The top ten clonotypes cover 11% of the sample.

To note about this clone: There is no known antigen for this receptor. No much larger clonotype is one base removed from it; base qualities were not supplied.

The source is a woman in her thirties or forties with COVID-19, enrolled during active disease. This chain is built from TRBV10-1 and TRBJ1-6; 7 nucleotides in the junction match TRBD1. The sample was peripheral blood. In nucleotides, the sequence is TGCGCCAGCAGTGAGTTCCGACAGGGATCATCACCCCTCCACTTT. Its protein reads: CASSEFRQGSSPLHF.